These 20 T cell receptor beta chains were all obtained from the same sample, sequenced in a study of vaccination and CD4 T cells after COVID-19 (dated by TCRdb to 2021 to 2024). Antigens of these TCRs are unknown. Library preparation employed PCR. Instrument on record: Illumina iSeq 100. At the Johns Hopkins FTIC core, DNA from the cultured CD4+ T cells underwent TCR sequencing with the Oncomine TCR Beta short-read assay. TCRdb handled the public reads itself, with Q25 trimming in fastp and clone calling in MiXCR, and kept productive beta chains. All rows with the same CDR3 protein become a single entry with the most common DNA and genes. This sample holds more than 10,000 distinct CDR3 sequences; less than 25% were observed only once. The leading ten clones occupy around 12% of the sample. The treatment or condition tag for this specimen amounts to: roughly 11-day PBMC culture with coronavirus spike peptide pools or control peptides (ViraFEST assay).

The sample consisted of CD4+ T cells from blood, cultured in vitro, taken after SARS-CoV-2 vaccination. The receptors shown here come from a human donor who had recovered from COVID-19.

This sequence joins TRBV19 and TRBJ1-5, with D perhaps TRBD1 (5 bases). CDR1 and CDR2 from the germline V gene are LNHDA and SQIVND (reference sequence). Trimming cost V 4 bases and J 7 bases, with 14 bases left between them. The CDR3 spans 14 residues. CDR3 nucleotides: TGTGCCAGTAGTACCTGGGACGACAGACAGCCCCAGCATTTT. Amino acid sequence: CASSTWDDRQPQHF.

J is TRBJ2-7 and V is TRBV5-1; TRBD1 might be the D (5 bases). The germline V gene encodes CDR1 SGHRS and CDR2 YFSETQ. CDR3 length equals 15 residues. V lost 0 bases and J 0 bases, leaving 10 bases between the germline ends. The CDR3 nucleotides read TGCGCCAGCAGCTTGGTTCCAGGGCCCTCCTACGAGCAGTACTTC. As protein: CASSLVPGPSYEQYF.

The rearrangement links TRBV7-8 to TRBJ1-6; 7 bases line up with TRBD1. The CDR3 covers 15 residues. J lost 9 bases, V lost 5 bases, and 10 bases had no gene match. The germline gives CDR1 SGHVS, CDR2 FQNEAQ. The CDR3 DNA follows: TGTGCCAGCAGCGACCGGGACAGAGCACTTTCACCCCTCCACTTT. Translated, it gives CASSDRDRALSPLHF.

J is TRBJ1-2 and V is TRBV20-1; no reliable D call. The CDR3 is 14 residues long. Trimming cost V 3 bases and J 0 bases, with 11 bases left between them. Looked up from germline, CDR1 is DFQATT and CDR2 is SNEGSKA (reference sequence). The CDR3: CSASWFGANYGYTF. Here the CDR3 DNA reads TGCAGTGCTAGTTGGTTCGGTGCTAACTATGGCTACACCTTC.

Turning to this clonotype: Mismatch with germline at one junction end may stem from a read error. This rearrangement joins TRBV20-1 to TRBJ2-3; D is unresolved. The CDR3 sequence is 13 residues long. The germline V gene has CDR1 DFQATT and CDR2 SNEGSKA (reference sequence). CDR3 in DNA: TGCAGTGCCCCGGATAAGTTGCCAGATACGCAGTGTTTT. This sequence encodes CSAPDKLPDTQCF.

The chain has TRBV4-1 and TRBJ1-2, with D possibly matching TRBD1 (5 bases). V was shortened by 4 bases and J by 3 bases, with 9 bases between the two germline ends. The CDR3 sequence is 13 residues long. Per germline, CDR1 MGHRA and CDR2 YSYEKL. The CDR3 nucleotides are TGCGCCAGCAGCCGATTGACAGACTATGGCTACACCTTC. This sequence encodes CASSRLTDYGYTF.

Relative to its sample, this clonotype is medium-sized. The chain has TRBV7-8 and TRBJ1-5, with unresolved D. Trimming removed 3 bases from V and 6 bases from J, with 12 bases in between. The CDR3 runs 14 residues. Germline loops: CDR1 SGHVS, CDR2 FQNEAQ. The CDR3 sequence: CASSFVKKGQPQHF. CDR3 coding DNA: TGTGCCAGCAGCTTTGTGAAGAAGGGTCAGCCCCAGCATTTT. Full variable domain (remainder filled in from reference TRBV7-8 and TRBJ1-5): GAGVSQSPRYKVAKRGQDVALRCDPISGHVSLFWYQQALGQGPEFLTYFQNEAQLDKSGLPSDRFFAERPEGSVSTLKIQRTQQEDSAVYLCASSFVKKGQPQHFGDGTRLSIL.

The V and J genes are TRBV11-2 and TRBJ1-2, with unresolved D. Germline CDR1 SGHAT, CDR2 FQNNGV. This CDR3 region has 14 residues. The germline V and J ends were trimmed by 1 base and 4 bases, with 10 bases remaining between them. In DNA form, the CDR3 reads TGTGCCAGCAGCTTAGGGCAGAGCTTCTATGGCTACACCTTC. As protein: CASSLGQSFYGYTF. Drawing the rest from reference TRBV11-2 and TRBJ1-2, the complete variable domain is EAGVAQSPRYKIIEKRQSVAFWCNPISGHATLYWYQQILGQGPKLLIQFQNNGVVDDSQLPKDRFSAERLKGVDSTLKIQPAKLEDSAVYLCASSLGQSFYGYTFGSGTRLTVV.

The rearrangement uses TRBV7-9 and TRBJ2-3; 13 bases map to TRBD2. V gave up 4 bases and J gave up 1 base; unmatched junction bases: 5. Germline V gene sequence: CDR1 SEHNR, CDR2 FQNEAQ (reference sequence). This CDR3 spans 17 amino acids. The DNA for the CDR3 is TGTGCCAGCAGCTCGGGACTAGCGGGGTCCCGCACAGATACGCAGTATTTT. It is translated as CASSSGLAGSRTDTQYF. The whole variable domain, remainder taken from reference TRBV7-9 and TRBJ2-3, is DTGVSQNPRHKITKRGQNVTFRCDPISEHNRLYWYRQTLGQGPEFLTYFQNEAQLEKSRLLSDRFSAERPKGSFSTLEIQRTEQGDSAMYLCASSSGLAGSRTDTQYFGPGTRLTVL.

This clonotype was counted only a few times. The chain is built from TRBV28 and TRBJ2-1; D ambiguous. Per germline, CDR1 MDHEN and CDR2 SYDVKM. V was trimmed by 4 bases and J by 2 bases, leaving 9 bases between them. This CDR3 is built from 14 residues. CDR3 sequence: CASSYEETYNEQFF. CDR3 bases: TGTGCCAGCAGTTATGAGGAAACCTACAATGAGCAGTTCTTC.

This clonotype was seen a few times. This rearrangement joins TRBV12-3 or TRBV12-4 to TRBJ2-3; D is unclear. The ends were cut back, 0 bases at V and 4 bases at J, with 11 bases in the middle. CDR3 size: 15 residues. The CDR3 DNA is TGTGCCAGCAGTTTAGCTGACCCTGGTGCAGATACGCAGTATTTT. This codes for CASSLADPGADTQYF.

This clonotype is judged medium-sized. J is TRBJ2-7 and V is TRBV28, with unresolved D. CDR1 is MDHEN and CDR2 is SYDVKM in the germline V gene. The CDR3 runs 14 residues. Between the trimmed V and J ends, which lost 4 bases and 7 bases, there was a span of 17 bases. The DNA of the CDR3 is TGTGCCAGCAGTTCTTTGGCGTCGGCCGCTGAGCAGTACTTC. It encodes CASSSLASAAEQYF.

The chain is built from TRBV30 and TRBJ1-1, with D tentatively TRBD1 (6 bases). The germline gives CDR1 GTSNPN, CDR2 SVGIG (reference sequence). The CDR3 spans 14 residues. Trimming left V 0 bases short and J 0 bases short, with 8 bases between. The CDR3, as DNA: TGTGCCTGGAGTGTAGGGACAATGAACACTGAAGCTTTCTTT. Its translation: CAWSVGTMNTEAFF.

This clonotype was observed a few times. This sequence joins TRBV5-1 and TRBJ2-3; no definite D call. The ends were cut back, 2 bases at V and 3 bases at J, with 13 bases in the middle. The CDR3 spans 15 residues. Germline CDR1 and CDR2: SGHRS and YFSETQ. The CDR3 spells CASSFQLVGTDTQYF. The DNA of the CDR3 is TGCGCCAGCAGCTTCCAACTCGTAGGTACAGATACGCAGTATTTT.

This clonotype is labeled large. In DNA, the CDR3 is TGTGCCAGCAGCCCCGGGAGGTACGGGTCCTACGAGCAGTACTTC. As protein: CASSPGRYGSYEQYF. This chain joins TRBV27 and TRBJ2-7; TRBD2 matches 7 bases. With 6 bases clipped from V and 1 base from J, the junction kept 9 bases outside the gene matches. The CDR3 is 15 amino acids. Germline CDR1 MNHEY, CDR2 SMNVEV (reference sequence).

This chain connects TRBV6-5 to TRBJ2-1, with TRBD2 matching 7 bases. The CDR3 runs to 14 residues. Looked up from germline, CDR1 is MNHEY and CDR2 is SVGAGI. The V gene end was trimmed by 2 bases and the J gene end by 7 bases; junction bases not matched to a gene: 5. The CDR3 coding sequence is TGTGCCAGCAGTTACGCGGGAGTCTGGAATGAGCAGTTCTTC. This codes for CASSYAGVWNEQFF.

J is TRBJ2-1 and V is TRBV4-3, with D possibly TRBD1 on 6 matching bases. V was cut by 6 bases and J by 7 bases, with 10 bases left in between. CDR1 is LGHNA and CDR2 is YSLEER in the germline V gene. The CDR3 loop spans 12 amino acids. CDR3 DNA: TGCGCCAGCAGAAGGGGGAGTAATGAGCAGTTCTTC. This translates into CASRRGSNEQFF.

The chain is built from TRBV29-1 and TRBJ1-2; no clear D. CDR1 and CDR2 from the germline V gene are SQVTM and ANQGSEA. Trimming pared 7 bases from V and 6 bases from J, leaving 15 bases between. CDR3 length: 12 amino acids. The CDR3 spells CSAEMRPNGYTF. DNA of the CDR3: TGCAGCGCCGAGATGAGGCCCAATGGCTACACCTTC.

About this clonotype: A much larger clone lies a single base off, so this may be a read error. The conserved phenylalanine or tryptophan normally closing the CDR3 is absent here, so this likely arose from a read error. The chain has TRBV28 and TRBJ1-5; the D gene is possibly TRBD1 (6 bases). The V end was cut by 5 bases, the J end by 7 bases, with 18 bases between. The CDR3 spans 15 residues. The germline V gene has CDR1 MDHEN and CDR2 SYDVKM. The CDR3 nucleotides are TGTGCCAGCAGTGCCCTCACAGGGAGCGGCCAGCCCCAGCATTAT. Translating it yields CASSALTGSGQPQHY.

V is TRBV24-1 and J is TRBJ2-1; D call uncertain. The CDR3 length is 15 residues. Germline V gene sequence: CDR1 KGHDR, CDR2 SFDVKD. V dropped 2 bases and J dropped 7 bases, with 14 bases sitting between them. As DNA, the CDR3 is TGTGCCACCAGTGATTCCCCACTTGGGCGGAATGAGCAGTTCTTC. As protein: CATSDSPLGRNEQFF.